The next 20 T cell receptor beta chains were all read from a single sample in a study of blood T cell repertoires in COVID-19 (dated by TCRdb to about 2020). Library prep was done by the immunoSEQ multiplex PCR assay. TCRdb provides this immuneACCESS table in a form limited to in-frame rearrangements. Some clones are lacking; in checked studies, under half of them reflect an unresolved V gene, and why the rest are absent is not known. The sample data list some 160,000 clones, and 85% to 90% of these were observed just once. The ten biggest clones cover about 2.5% of the sample. Sequenced: peripheral blood. The receptors originated from a woman aged 80 or over with COVID-19, enrolled during active disease.

V and J are TRBV14 and TRBJ2-2; possible D gene TRBD2, 5 bases. V lost 3 bases to trimming and J lost 5 bases, with 19 bases between them. CDR1 and CDR2 from the germline V gene are SGHDN and FVKESK. The CDR3 has 17 residues. The CDR3 here is CASSQGFSGMGTGELFF. The CDR3 region has the DNA TGTGCCAGCAGCCAGGGGTTTTCGGGAATGGGGACCGGGGAGCTGTTTTTT.

The chain recombines TRBV9 with TRBJ2-1; D gene unclear. The germline V gene has CDR1 SGDLS and CDR2 YYNGEE. V was clipped by 3 bases and J by 0 bases, with 7 bases between them. The CDR3 length is 14 residues. CDR3 amino acids: CASSAYRSYNEQFF. CDR3 nucleotide sequence: TGTGCCAGCAGCGCTTATCGCTCCTACAATGAGCAGTTCTTC.

The V and J genes are TRBV27 and TRBJ1-1, with TRBD1 matching 9 bases. This CDR3 has 14 amino acids. J lost 5 bases, V lost 3 bases, and 4 bases had no gene match. CDR1 MNHEY and CDR2 SMNVEV come from the germline V gene (reference sequence). The CDR3 DNA reads as TGTGCCAGCAGTTTGACAGGGGGAGTAACTGAAGCTTTCTTT. The encoded protein is CASSLTGGVTEAFF.

V and J are TRBV5-4 and TRBJ2-3; 7 nucleotides match TRBD2. The ends lost 0 bases at V and 1 base at J; junction bases unmatched: 11. Germline V lookup: CDR1 SGHNT, CDR2 YYREEE (reference sequence). The CDR3 runs to 18 residues. CDR3 in amino acids: CASSLGGGSAPGTDTQYF. CDR3 bases: TGTGCCAGCAGCTTGGGTGGCGGGAGTGCCCCTGGCACAGATACGCAGTATTTT.

J is TRBJ2-5 and V is TRBV6-5; TRBD2 matches 14 bases. From germline, CDR1 is MNHEY and CDR2 SVGAGI. The CDR3 runs 15 residues. Trimming cost V 6 bases and J 2 bases; bases outside gene matches: 2. The CDR3 region is CASSRLAGGQETQYF. The CDR3 DNA follows: TGTGCCAGCAGCAGACTAGCGGGAGGGCAAGAGACCCAGTACTTC.

The chain is built from TRBV10-3 and TRBJ2-7; 12 bases align to TRBD2. The CDR3 has 15 amino acids. V was clipped by 6 bases and J by 0 bases; unmatched bases: 3. The germline CDR1 and CDR2 sequences are ENHRY and SYGVKD. The CDR3 nucleotides read TGTGCCATCAGCGGACTAGCGGGGTTCTCCTACGAGCAGTACTTC. Translating it yields CAISGLAGFSYEQYF.

V is TRBV6-5 and J is TRBJ1-1; D might be TRBD1 (5 bases). The germline V gene has CDR1 MNHEY and CDR2 SVGAGI. The CDR3 is 13 residues long. The V and J ends lost 8 bases and 0 bases respectively, with 10 bases between them. The CDR3 sequence is CASFGQLNTEAFF. The DNA of the CDR3 is TGTGCCAGCTTTGGACAATTGAACACTGAAGCTTTCTTT.

This sequence joins TRBV27 and TRBJ2-5; 10 bases line up with TRBD2. The V segment lost 6 bases and the J segment 6 bases; nucleotides outside the gene matches: 10. Germline CDR1 MNHEY, CDR2 SMNVEV (reference sequence). The CDR3 is made up of 15 amino acids. The CDR3 nucleotides are TGTGCCAGCAGCCGCACTAGCGGGGTTCTGCAGACCCAGTACTTC. Protein sequence: CASSRTSGVLQTQYF.

A single count supports this clone. This chain connects TRBV28 to TRBJ2-7; no clear D. This CDR3 contains 14 residues. Deletions cut 3 bases from V and 3 bases from J, with 12 bases between. Germline lookup yields CDR1 MDHEN and CDR2 SYDVKM. The CDR3, as DNA: TGTGCCAGCAGTTTGAATATGGCAATCTACGAGCAGTACTTC. Translating it yields CASSLNMAIYEQYF.

The chain recombines TRBV7-6 with TRBJ2-3, with 7 positions matching TRBD1. Germline CDR1 SGHVS, CDR2 FNYEAQ. The V segment lost 2 bases and the J segment 1 base; nucleotides outside the gene matches: 3. This CDR3 is built from 15 residues. The CDR3 nucleotides read TGTGCCAGCAGCTTACTGGACAGGCGCACAGATACGCAGTATTTT. It encodes CASSLLDRRTDTQYF.

This chain uses TRBV9 with TRBJ2-1; 8 nucleotides align to TRBD1. The V gene end was trimmed by 3 bases and the J gene end by 4 bases; junction bases not matched to a gene: 12. The CDR3 loop spans 17 amino acids. Germline V lookup: CDR1 SGDLS, CDR2 YYNGEE. The CDR3 bases are TGTGCCAGCAGCGCAGGACAGGGAGCAACTTATTACAATGAGCAGTTCTTC. Translated: CASSAGQGATYYNEQFF.

The V gene is TRBV10-3, the J gene TRBJ1-2; possibly TRBD1 for D (5 bases). V lost 2 bases and J 5 bases, leaving 6 bases between the germline ends. From germline, CDR1 is ENHRY and CDR2 SYGVKD. The CDR3 consists of 12 residues. The CDR3 region has the DNA TGTGCCATCAGTGAGAGGGGATATGGCTACACCTTC. Its translation: CAISERGYGYTF.

The chain has TRBV6-2 or TRBV6-3 and TRBJ2-1; TRBD2 aligns across 11 bases. CDR1 and CDR2 (germline): MNHEY, SVGEGT. The CDR3 consists of 16 residues. Trimming took 2 bases from V and 8 from J; bases not matched to a gene: 8. CDR3: CASSYGASGRLDEQFF. As DNA, the CDR3 is TGTGCCAGCAGTTACGGGGCTAGCGGGAGGTTGGATGAGCAGTTCTTC.

This clone was counted a few times. The DNA for the CDR3 is TGCGCCAGCAGCCCGGGACAGCCTTATGGCTACACCTTC. Its protein is CASSPGQPYGYTF. The V call is TRBV5-1, the J call TRBJ1-2; TRBD1 matches 7 bases. In germline, CDR1 is SGHRS, CDR2 YFSETQ. The V gene end was trimmed by 4 bases and the J gene end by 5 bases; junction bases not matched to a gene: 5. The CDR3 contains 13 residues.

This chain links TRBV9 with TRBJ1-3; 7 nucleotides line up with TRBD1. Trimming at V came to 0 bases and at J to 4 bases, leaving 7 bases not matched to a gene. The germline V gene has CDR1 SGDLS and CDR2 YYNGEE. The CDR3 is 16 amino acids. In nucleotides, the CDR3 is TGTGCCAGCAGCGTAGGAACAGGGGCATCGGGAAACACCATATATTTT. Translating it yields CASSVGTGASGNTIYF.

About this clone: In the same sample, other DNA sequences code for this CDR3. V and J are TRBV12-3 or TRBV12-4 and TRBJ2-5; D possibly corresponds to TRBD2 (6 bases). Trimming removed 3 bases from V and 5 bases from J, with 10 bases in between. The CDR3 is 13 residues long. The CDR3 DNA is TGTGCCAGCAGTTTGTCGGGGGTCGAGACCCAGTACTTC. Translated: CASSLSGVETQYF.

The chain links TRBV15 to TRBJ1-5; TRBD1 is a possible D gene (5 bases). Trimming took off 5 bases at V and 5 bases at J, with 10 bases between the two ends. The CDR3 has 13 amino acids. Germline assignment: CDR1 LNHNV and CDR2 YYDKDF (reference sequence). The CDR3 here is CATSGAHHQPQHF. As DNA, the CDR3 is TGTGCCACCAGCGGGGCACACCATCAGCCCCAGCATTTT.

The chain carries TRBV5-1 and TRBJ1-6; D possibly corresponds to TRBD1 (6 bases). V gave up 0 bases and J gave up 10 bases, with 14 bases separating them. This CDR3 is built from 15 residues. Germline V gives CDR1 SGHRS, CDR2 YFSETQ. CDR3 sequence reads: CASSLEGRGESPLHF. The CDR3 DNA follows: TGCGCCAGCAGCTTGGAGGGCAGGGGTGAATCACCCCTCCACTTT.

This clone showed up just once. The chain joins TRBV11-2 to TRBJ2-3, with 13 positions matching TRBD2. Germline V lookup: CDR1 SGHAT, CDR2 FQNNGV. The CDR3 length is 17 residues. V gave up 2 bases and J gave up 1 base; unmatched junction bases: 3. The CDR3 spells CASSLRGLAGGTDTQYF. The CDR3 DNA reads as TGTGCCAGCAGCTTAAGAGGACTAGCGGGGGGCACAGATACGCAGTATTTT. Drawing the rest from reference TRBV11-2 and TRBJ2-3, the complete variable domain is EAGVAQSPRYKIIEKRQSVAFWCNPISGHATLYWYQQILGQGPKLLIQFQNNGVVDDSQLPKDRFSAERLKGVDSTLKIQPAKLEDSAVYLCASSLRGLAGGTDTQYFGPGTRLTVL.

This chain links TRBV6-5 with TRBJ2-7, with 10 bases that match TRBD1. J was trimmed by 4 bases and V by 0 bases; bases with no gene match: 3. In germline, CDR1 is MNHEY, CDR2 SVGAGI. This CDR3 comprises 15 residues. CDR3 region: CASSYSGTGVYEQYF. The CDR3 bases are TGTGCCAGCAGTTACTCGGGGACAGGGGTTTACGAGCAGTACTTC.